The 19 T cell receptor beta chains reported below all come from one sample, sequenced in a study of identical twins. TCRdb re-called the 5' RACE reads with MiXCR, one entry per CDR3 protein. This sample has roughly 770,000 distinct CDR3 sequences; 15% to 20% occur once, and the top ten carry roughly 13%. These sequences were also reported in another study, on T cells expressing NK-cell markers.

Sequencing used PBMCs. The receptors were sampled from a woman under 30 in good health.

This clonotype came up many times. The V call is TRBV12-3 or TRBV12-4, the J call TRBJ2-7; 7 bases fit TRBD1. This CDR3 is 13 amino acids long. Germline trimming cut 6 bases from V and 5 bases from J; bases unmatched to any gene: 7. CDR3 nucleotide sequence: TGTGCCAGCAGCAATACAGGGGAGCACGAGCAGTACTTC. As protein: CASSNTGEHEQYF.

This clonotype came up a few times. V is TRBV20-1 and J is TRBJ2-7; D ambiguous. There are 13 residues in the CDR3. Germline lookup yields CDR1 DFQATT and CDR2 SNEGSKA (reference sequence). V was cut by 0 bases and J by 7 bases, with 13 bases left in between. This CDR3 reads CSARDLTDAEQYF. CDR3 nucleotide sequence: TGCAGTGCTAGAGATTTGACCGACGCAGAGCAGTACTTC.

V is TRBV10-1 and J is TRBJ2-1; D ambiguous. V lost 0 bases and J lost 8, with 8 bases in between. The CDR3 is 13 amino acids. In germline, CDR1 is WNHNN, CDR2 SYGVQD (reference sequence). The CDR3 reads CASSESDGHEQFF. The CDR3 DNA reads TGCGCCAGCAGTGAGTCAGATGGGCATGAGCAGTTCTTC.

The V gene is TRBV7-9, the J gene TRBJ2-1; 7 bases map to TRBD2. The V gene end was trimmed by 6 bases and the J gene end by 2 bases; junction bases not matched to a gene: 7. CDR1 SEHNR and CDR2 FQNEAQ come from the germline V gene (reference sequence). The CDR3 is 15 residues long. The chain's CDR3 is CASSPSAGAYNEQFF. CDR3 nucleotides: TGTGCCAGCAGTCCCTCGGCGGGGGCCTACAATGAGCAGTTCTTC.

At least ten counts were recorded for this clonotype. The chain has TRBV5-1 and TRBJ1-1, with 7 bases matching TRBD1. CDR1 and CDR2 from the germline V gene are SGHRS and YFSETQ. CDR3 size: 13 residues. The J segment lost 0 bases and the V segment lost 4 bases, leaving 0 bases of the junction unmatched. In nucleotides, the CDR3 is TGCGCCAGCAGCGACAGGGTGAACACTGAAGCTTTCTTT. It encodes CASSDRVNTEAFF. The entire variable domain, with the rest obtained from reference TRBV5-1 and TRBJ1-1, is as follows: KAGVTQTPRYLIKTRGQQVTLSCSPISGHRSVSWYQQTPGQGLQFLFEYFSETQRNKGNFPGRFSGRQFSNSRSEMNVSTLELGDSALYLCASSDRVNTEAFFGQGTRLTVV.

This clonotype was found a few times. This chain connects TRBV20-1 to TRBJ1-5, with 7 bases lining up with TRBD1. Germline lookup yields CDR1 DFQATT and CDR2 SNEGSKA (reference sequence). The junction had 9 bases not matched to a gene; V was cut back by 6 bases and J by 1 base. There are 15 residues in the CDR3. CDR3 residues: CSAKTQGRSNQPQHF. Written as DNA, the CDR3 is TGCAGTGCCAAGACACAGGGGAGAAGCAATCAGCCCCAGCATTTT.

The rearrangement uses TRBV20-1 and TRBJ2-1; 14 nucleotides line up with TRBD2. The CDR3 sequence is 16 residues long. Germline lookup yields CDR1 DFQATT and CDR2 SNEGSKA (reference sequence). V shed 3 bases, J shed 8 bases, and the junction held 9 bases outside the gene matches. In DNA, the CDR3 is TGCAGTGCTAGGAAACTAGGACTAGCGGGAGGTTATGAGCAGTTCTTC. Its translation is CSARKLGLAGGYEQFF.

This clonotype was seen a handful of times. The CDR3 protein is CSVERRENEQFF. DNA of the CDR3: TGCAGCGTTGAAAGGCGAGAAAATGAGCAGTTCTTC. This sequence joins TRBV29-1 and TRBJ2-1; no clear D gene. The V end lost 2 bases, the J end lost 7 bases, and 9 bases lay between the germline ends. This CDR3 region has 12 residues. Per germline, CDR1 SQVTM and CDR2 ANQGSEA.

The chain uses TRBV12-3 or TRBV12-4 and TRBJ2-7; the match to TRBD2 covers 8 bases. The CDR3 runs 14 residues. The junction had 5 bases not matched to a gene; V was cut back by 5 bases and J by 2 bases. CDR3 region: CASSQGLGPYEQYF. The CDR3, as DNA: TGTGCCAGCAGTCAGGGACTAGGACCCTACGAGCAGTACTTC.

The chain carries TRBV20-1 and TRBJ1-1; tentatively, D is TRBD1 (6 bases). This CDR3 contains 15 residues. Trimming stripped 8 bases from V and 4 bases from J, with 23 bases between. From germline, CDR1 is DFQATT and CDR2 SNEGSKA (reference sequence). The CDR3 bases are TGCAGTTCCCGGGGGGCGCAAGGTATTGGCACTGAAGCTTTCTTT. Amino acids: CSSRGAQGIGTEAFF.

This clonotype was found many times. The rearrangement joins TRBV20-1 to TRBJ2-7; TRBD2 aligns across 8 bases. The germline gives CDR1 DFQATT, CDR2 SNEGSKA (reference sequence). V was clipped by 6 bases and J by 3 bases; unmatched bases: 4. This CDR3 is built from 12 residues. For the CDR3, the DNA is TGCAGTGCCGAGGGACTAGGCTACGAGCAGTACTTC. Translated, it gives CSAEGLGYEQYF.

In its sample, this clonotype was seen a few times. V and J are TRBV12-5 and TRBJ2-1; D not resolved. The CDR3 consists of 15 residues. V shed 2 bases and J shed 10 bases, with 18 bases lying between them. Germline V lookup: CDR1 LGHNT, CDR2 FRNRAP. As DNA, the CDR3 is TGTGCTAGTGGTTTGTACCAGCCCCAATTATACGAGCAGTTCTTC. It encodes CASGLYQPQLYEQFF.

The V call is TRBV12-5, the J call TRBJ2-5, with D tentatively TRBD2 (6 bases). V lost 1 base and J lost 6, with 12 bases in between. Germline V gives CDR1 LGHNT, CDR2 FRNRAP. The CDR3 extends over 14 amino acids. The CDR3 sequence: CASGLAGLDKTQYF. The CDR3 nucleotides are TGTGCTAGTGGTTTGGCGGGACTGGATAAGACCCAGTACTTC. Full variable domain (remainder filled in from reference TRBV12-5 and TRBJ2-5): DARVTQTPRHKVTEMGQEVTMRCQPILGHNTVFWYRQTMMQGLELLAYFRNRAPLDDSGMPKDRFSAEMPDATLATLKIQPSEPRDSAVYFCASGLAGLDKTQYFGPGTRLLVL.

This chain links TRBV3-1 with TRBJ2-5, with D possibly being TRBD2 (5 bases). The CDR3 has 16 residues. Trimming removed 0 bases at V and 2 bases at J, with 13 bases between. In germline, CDR1 is LGHDT, CDR2 YNNKEL (reference sequence). In nucleotides, the CDR3 is TGTGCCAGCAGCCAAGATCCCGGGATGGATCAAGAGACCCAGTACTTC. Its protein is CASSQDPGMDQETQYF.

This clonotype was recorded many times. V and J are TRBV25-1 and TRBJ2-3, with TRBD1 as a possible D gene (5 bases). This CDR3 is 14 amino acids long. Germline CDR1 and CDR2: MGHDK and SYGVNS. Trimming pared 0 bases from V and 2 bases from J, leaving 6 bases between. CDR3 coding DNA: TGTGCCAGCAGTGAATACAGGGACACAGATACGCAGTATTTT. Translation gives CASSEYRDTDTQYF.

This chain uses TRBV6-5 with TRBJ1-6; 8 positions match TRBD1. Germline V lookup: CDR1 MNHEY, CDR2 SVGAGI. The CDR3 is 15 amino acids. Trimming removed 4 bases from V and 7 bases from J; junction bases left unmatched: 6. DNA for the CDR3: TGTGCCAGCAGTTGGAAGACAGGGGAGAATTCACCCCTCCACTTT. Protein: CASSWKTGENSPLHF.

The CDR3 nucleotides read TGTGCCAGCAGTTCGGTTCGGGATTTGAGGGAGCAGTACTTC. This encodes CASSSVRDLREQYF. V gene TRBV27 combines with J gene TRBJ2-7, with TRBD2 as a possible D gene (5 bases). The CDR3 runs 14 residues. Germline V gene data show CDR1 as MNHEY and CDR2 as SMNVEV (reference sequence). V lost 4 bases and J 7 bases, leaving 17 bases between the germline ends.

The sample holds a few counts of this clonotype. Given a much more abundant clone one base away, this may be a read error. The gene calls are TRBV27 and TRBJ2-2; no definite D call. Trimming stripped 3 bases from V and 6 bases from J, with 5 bases between. In germline, CDR1 is MNHEY, CDR2 SMNVEV (reference sequence). The CDR3 has 12 amino acids. CDR3: CASSFTAGELFF. In nucleotides, the CDR3 is TGTGCCAGCAGTTTTACGGCCGGGGAGCTGTTTTTT.

The chain links TRBV7-9 to TRBJ2-7; 7 bases are shared with TRBD1. CDR1 SEHNR and CDR2 FQNEAQ come from the germline V gene (reference sequence). CDR3 length: 13 residues. Losses at the gene ends were 5 bases for V and 3 bases for J; bases not matched to a gene: 4. The CDR3 DNA sequence: TGTGCCAGCAGCCGCCGGGACAGCTACGAGCAGTACTTC. It translates to CASSRRDSYEQYF.